This T cell receptor (beta chain) appears in the sequencing data of a study of T cells in Graves' hyperthyroidism and ophthalmopathy. Per the germline V gene, CDR1 is SNHLY and CDR2 is FYNNEI. This CDR3 comprises 14 residues. Amplified TCR beta CDR3 regions derived from RNA transcripts. In the first-round RT-PCR of the TCR CDR3, the HTBI primer set was used. From the multiplex PCR reads, TCRdb called clonotypes with MiXCR, one entry per CDR3 protein. Among about 420,000 distinct CDR3 sequences listed, roughly 13% were seen once. Ten or more counts support this clonotype. This sequence joins TRBV2 and TRBJ2-3; 7 bases align to TRBD2. The clonotype was recovered from a woman aged 18 to 35 with Graves' hyperthyroidism. Input material: blood. DNA for the CDR3: TGTGCAAGACGGGGGGAGGGCCGGATGGATACGCAGTATTTT. Its protein is CARRGEGRMDTQYF.